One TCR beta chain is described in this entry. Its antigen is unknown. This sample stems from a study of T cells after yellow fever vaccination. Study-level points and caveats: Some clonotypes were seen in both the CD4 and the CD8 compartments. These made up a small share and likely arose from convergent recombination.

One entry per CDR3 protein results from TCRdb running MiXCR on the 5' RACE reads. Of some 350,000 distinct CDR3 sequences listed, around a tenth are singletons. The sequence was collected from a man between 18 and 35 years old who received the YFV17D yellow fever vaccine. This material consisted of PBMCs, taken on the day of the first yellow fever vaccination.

The CDR3 loop is CASSQVSPEGPQHF. The CDR3 bases are TGCGCCAGCAGCCAAGTATCACCGGAGGGGCCCCAGCATTTT. V gene TRBV4-1 combines with J gene TRBJ1-5; D is undetermined. The V end lost 1 base, the J end lost 9 bases, and 13 bases lay between the germline ends. The CDR3 totals 14 residues. In germline, CDR1 is MGHRA, CDR2 YSYEKL.